This T cell receptor (beta chain) was recovered during a study of blood T cell repertoires in COVID-19. The CDR3 has 16 amino acids. Germline V lookup: CDR1 SGDLS, CDR2 YYNGEE. The germline V and J ends were trimmed by 0 bases and 6 bases, with 19 bases remaining between them. Clones were read by immunoSEQ multiplex PCR, and TCRdb kept only the in-frame ones, dropping some. This table has fewer than 200,000 clones, roughly 84% appearing once. Specimen: PBMCs or T cells enriched from blood (not recorded which). The sequence was collected from a woman in her twenties or thirties who had been exposed to COVID-19. The rearrangement joins TRBV9 to TRBJ2-7, with a possible D match to TRBD1 (6 bases). CDR3 nucleotides: TGTGCCAGCAGCGTAGCTACCGGGGCAGGGGTCCGCGAGCAGTACTTC. Amino acid sequence: CASSVATGAGVREQYF.